Listed here is a single TCR beta chain. As yet, its antigen is unknown. The sort gate was single viable CD3+CD4+CD8-CD45RO+ cells for memory CD4+ T cells. CMV serostatus came from serum IgG against pp150, pp28, p38, p52. The J segment lost 7 bases and the V segment lost 7 bases, leaving 16 bases of the junction unmatched. The CDR3 length is 16 residues. Germline V CDR1 and CDR2: SGHTA, FQGNSA. In the study's own analysis: After removing out-of-frame reads, 2,204,828 distinct TCRbeta sequences remained. Data came from immunoSEQ multiplex PCR; TCRdb stores just in-frame clones and leaves some out. That table is the source of V, J and clone size, and D and trimming were worked out from the DNA. The data contain roughly 84,000 clones, over 80% of them singletons. These data are taken from a study of memory CD4+ T cells and cytomegalovirus serostatus. Study-wide findings and caveats: CD4+ memory repertoires contained about two fifths of the roughly 150 reported CMV TCRbeta sequences. Suggested: most of the CMV-linked TCR signature lies in CD4+ memory cells.

This rearrangement joins TRBV7-2 to TRBJ1-2; TRBD1 matches 9 bases. This TCR was sampled from an adult in good health and CMV-seronegative. Sequenced material: memory CD4+ T cells from blood. CDR3 coding DNA: TGTGCCAGCACCTTTAATGGGGGACAGGGATTGGGTGGCTACACCTTC. As protein: CASTFNGGQGLGGYTF.